This T cell receptor beta chain was documented in a study of T cell responses to AZD1222 COVID-19 vaccine. Study-level results: Reports indicate that nearly half of spike-specific TCRs are directed at unmutated variant regions. Baseline seropositives among AZD1222 recipients totaled only five or six. Following two doses of AZD1222, Spike-specific TCR breadth and depth rose. The peak T cell response came first, and repertoires were sampled only after it.

About this clone itself: Its matching antigen is unknown.

Trimming removed 6 bases from V and 11 bases from J, with 16 bases in between. Germline CDR1 and CDR2: DFQATT and SNEGSKA (reference sequence). The CDR3 totals 11 residues. TCRdb's table, derived via immunoSEQ multiplex PCR, lists solely in-frame clones and lacks some. The data show some 96,000 clones, around 85% seen once. This chain uses TRBV20-1 with TRBJ1-1; no clear D gene. The specimen was peripheral blood, collected 28 days after the second AZD1222 dose. This receptor was obtained from an adult who received the AZD1222 COVID-19 vaccine. The CDR3 sequence: CSALSGGRAFF. The CDR3, as DNA: TGCAGTGCCCTAAGCGGCGGGAGGGCTTTCTTT.